The rows below give T cell receptor beta chains drawn from one sample of a study of identical twins' blood T cells. A single record per CDR3 protein comes from TCRdb applying MiXCR to the 5' RACE reads. This sample has roughly 340,000 distinct CDR3 sequences, with roughly 31% found just once. Sequenced material: PBMCs. The origin of the receptors is a woman between 18 and 50 years old in good health. The CDR3 runs from the conserved cysteine through the conserved F or W. Fields, in order: clone size, D gene, V gene, J gene, CDR3 DNA, CDR3 protein. The D gene is left open where the match is weak. Clone size, where shown, is once, few, many, or a class for clones that have expanded.

.	.	TRBV2	TRBJ2-7	TGTGCCAGCACCAGACAGGTTCGCGACTACGAGCAGTACTTC	CASTRQVRDYEQYF
.	TRBD2	TRBV5-1	TRBJ2-3	TGCGCCAGCAGCTTGGGGACTAGCCAAGCAGATACGCAGTATTTT	CASSLGTSQADTQYF
many	.	TRBV6-5	TRBJ1-2	TGTGCCAGCAGTTACTCGGGGAGAAACTATGGCTACACCTTC	CASSYSGRNYGYTF
many	.	TRBV20-1	TRBJ1-1	TGCAGTGCTAGGCAGGGACTGGGTACTGAAGCTTTCTTT	CSARQGLGTEAFF
few	.	TRBV20-1	TRBJ2-2	TGCAGTGCTGTCCCGGGTGGGACCGGGGAGCTGTTTTTT	CSAVPGGTGELFF
few	.	TRBV20-1	TRBJ1-1	TGCAGTGCTTCGGACTGGGAGAACACTGAAGCTTTCTTT	CSASDWENTEAFF
few	TRBD1	TRBV20-1	TRBJ1-3	TGCAGTGCTAAGACAGGGTCAGGAAACACCATATATTTT	CSAKTGSGNTIYF
many	.	TRBV20-1	TRBJ1-1	TGCAGTGTTGGGGGCCGGTCAAACACTGAAGCTTTCTTT	CSVGGRSNTEAFF
few	.	TRBV7-8	TRBJ1-1	TGTGCCAGCAGCCCCTCCCGGGGGATCGTGAACACTGAAGCTTTCTTT	CASSPSRGIVNTEAFF
many	.	TRBV24-1	TRBJ1-1	TGTGCCACCAGTGAATGGGGGACTGAAGCTTTCTTT	CATSEWGTEAFF
once	.	TRBV29-1	TRBJ2-1	TGCAGCGTTGGGAAGGGGCATACCTACAATGAGCAGTTCTTC	CSVGKGHTYNEQFF
.	.	TRBV25-1	TRBJ1-1	TGTGCCAGCAGTGAACCGGGGGGATTTTACACTGAAGCTTTCTTT	CASSEPGGFYTEAFF
many	TRBD2	TRBV20-1	TRBJ2-7	TGCAGTGCTAAGCTAGCGGGACCCTACGAGCAGTACTTC	CSAKLAGPYEQYF
few	.	TRBV6-2/TRBV6-3	TRBJ2-3	TGTGCCAGCAGTCTTCGGACACCCACAGATACGCAGTATTTT	CASSLRTPTDTQYF
.	.	TRBV10-3	TRBJ2-7	TGTGCCATCAGTGAAAAGGGGAGCGAGCAGTACTTC	CAISEKGSEQYF
.	.	TRBV12-3/TRBV12-4	TRBJ2-1	TGTGCCAGCAGTCCTGGGACTTTCAATGAGCAGTTCTTC	CASSPGTFNEQFF
.	.	TRBV29-1	TRBJ2-5	TGCAGCGGTGAAGGGGGGGGTCAAGAGACCCAGTACTTC	CSGEGGGQETQYF
.	.	TRBV20-1	TRBJ2-3	TGCAGTGCTAGACTCGGAACTAGCACAGATACGCAGTATTTT	CSARLGTSTDTQYF
many	TRBD1	TRBV5-1	TRBJ1-1	TGCGCCAGCAGCGTGGACAGGGGGGGGACTGAAGCTTTCTTT	CASSVDRGGTEAFF
once	TRBD1	TRBV5-1	TRBJ1-2	TGCGCCAGCAGCGATCCCGGGACAGGGGACTATGGCTACACCTTC	CASSDPGTGDYGYTF